This T cell receptor beta chain was sequenced for a study of cytomegalovirus exposure and HLA in healthy donors. This clone appeared a single time. What it binds is unknown. Other DNA sequences from this sample encode an identical CDR3 as well. These donors counted as nominally healthy when sampled, but unrecorded immune exposures were likely. With 60 Vbeta and 13 Jbeta primers, the PCR was carried out. The data were produced by immunoSEQ multiplex PCR, yet TCRdb's version contains in-frame clones alone and is incomplete. Found here are roughly 150,000 clones, 65% to 85% of them singletons; the top ten hold about 3.4%. Study outcomes and limitations: In vitro testing confirmed a few CMV-associated chains as specific for CMV antigens. Productive status was seen about 90% or about 30% of the time for most TCR beta V segments in an earlier analysis.

Germline CDR1 reads SQVTM; CDR2 reads ANQGSEA. With V trimmed by 6 bases and J by 8 bases, 21 bases remained unmatched. This CDR3 contains 17 residues. The sequencing sample was made of PBMCs. The V call is TRBV29-1, the J call TRBJ1-2, with 10 positions matching TRBD1. The TCR sequence derives from a male donor in good health and CMV-seronegative. CDR3 residues: CSVWFWAPGTGVGGYTF. CDR3 nucleotide sequence: TGCAGCGTCTGGTTTTGGGCGCCCGGGACAGGGGTAGGCGGCTACACCTTC.